The following is a T cell receptor (beta chain) sequence with its context. Its specificity is unknown. This entry is derived from a study of shared clonotypes between healthy human individuals. Study in general: For every donor, three CD4 naive, three CD4 memory, two CD8 naive and one CD8 memory plates were used. Overall study findings and caveats: It was expected that sequencing depth would affect clonotype sharing among donors.

Some clones are missing from TCRdb's copy, which holds only in-frame ones; the method was immunoSEQ multiplex PCR. The sample consists of around 940,000 clones, roughly 72% of them appearing once. CDR1 is SGHTS, CDR2 YDEGEE, per germline. This CDR3 region has 16 residues. Trimming took 0 bases from V and 10 from J; bases not matched to a gene: 9. The sample taken for sequencing was memory CD4+ T cells sorted from blood. The subset here: CD45RA-negative fraction. The source of this sequence is a young man in good health. V gene TRBV5-8 combines with J gene TRBJ1-6, with 8 positions matching TRBD1. The CDR3 sequence: CASSLGLRQGNSPLHF. The CDR3 nucleotides are TGTGCCAGCAGCTTGGGGTTGAGACAGGGGAACTCACCCCTCCACTTT.